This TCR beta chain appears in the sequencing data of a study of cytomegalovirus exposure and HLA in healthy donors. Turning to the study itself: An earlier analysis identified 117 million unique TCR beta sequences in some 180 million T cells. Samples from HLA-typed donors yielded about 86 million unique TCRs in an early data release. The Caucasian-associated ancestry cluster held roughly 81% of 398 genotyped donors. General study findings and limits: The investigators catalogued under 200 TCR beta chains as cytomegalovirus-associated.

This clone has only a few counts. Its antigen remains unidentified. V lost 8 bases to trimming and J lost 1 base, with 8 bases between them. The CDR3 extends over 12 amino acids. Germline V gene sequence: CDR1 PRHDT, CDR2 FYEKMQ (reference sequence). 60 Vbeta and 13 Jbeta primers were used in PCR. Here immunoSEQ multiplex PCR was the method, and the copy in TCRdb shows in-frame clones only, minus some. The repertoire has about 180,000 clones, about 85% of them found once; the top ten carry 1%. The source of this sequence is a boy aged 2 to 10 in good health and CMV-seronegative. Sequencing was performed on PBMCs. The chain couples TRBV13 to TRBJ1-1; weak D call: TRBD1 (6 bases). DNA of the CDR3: TGTGCCAGCGGACAGCAGAACACTGAAGCTTTCTTT. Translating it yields CASGQQNTEAFF. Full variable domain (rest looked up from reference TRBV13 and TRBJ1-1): AAGVIQSPRHLIKEKRETATLKCYPIPRHDTVYWYQQGPGQDPQFLISFYEKMQSDKGSIPDRFSAQQFSDYHSELNMSSLELGDSALYFCASGQQNTEAFFGQGTRLTVV.